Presented here are 27 T cell receptor beta chains from one specimen sequenced in a study of cytomegalovirus exposure and HLA in healthy donors. Primers for the PCR totalled 60 Vbeta and 13 Jbeta. The assay was immunoSEQ multiplex PCR, and TCRdb's table has in-frame clones only and misses some. The data contain around 200,000 clones, approximately 59% of them singletons. Sequenced sample: PBMCs. Receptors were obtained from a man in his forties in good health and CMV-seronegative.

The V and J genes are TRBV30 and TRBJ1-5; D ambiguous. Trimming removed 0 bases at V and 5 bases at J, with 8 bases between. CDR3 length equals 13 residues. Germline loops: CDR1 GTSNPN, CDR2 SVGIG (reference sequence). DNA of the CDR3: TGTGCCTGGAGTGTAAACACCGATCAGCCCCAGCATTTT. This encodes CAWSVNTDQPQHF.

The rearrangement uses TRBV28 and TRBJ2-3; possible D gene TRBD2, 5 bases. The CDR3 contains 14 residues. V shed 3 bases and J shed 8 bases, with 15 bases lying between them. Germline values: CDR1 MDHEN, CDR2 SYDVKM. The DNA of the CDR3 is TGTGCCAGCAGTTTCGATCTAGCCTCCGGTACGCAGTATTTT. It yields the protein CASSFDLASGTQYF.

The rearrangement joins TRBV7-9 to TRBJ2-7; 10 nucleotides match TRBD1. Germline V gene lookup returns CDR1 SEHNR and CDR2 FQNEAQ (reference sequence). This CDR3 has 15 amino acids. V was clipped by 4 bases and J by 7 bases; unmatched bases: 10. For the CDR3, the DNA is TGTGCCAGCAGCTCCGGGACAGGGGTAATTTGGGAGCAGTACTTC. This translates into CASSSGTGVIWEQYF.

V usage is TRBV9 and J usage is TRBJ1-2, with 7 bases identical to TRBD1. CDR1 and CDR2 (germline): SGDLS, YYNGEE. V lost 0 bases to trimming and J lost 7 bases; unmatched junction nucleotides: 6. The CDR3 is 14 amino acids. The CDR3 nucleotides are TGTGCCAGCAGCGTAGCGGACAGACAGGGTGGCTACACCTTC. Translated, it gives CASSVADRQGGYTF.

The count of this clone is one. The chain is built from TRBV5-1 and TRBJ2-5; D perhaps matches TRBD1 (7 bases). V lost 4 bases, J lost 5 bases, and 15 bases lay in between. Germline V gene lookup returns CDR1 SGHRS and CDR2 YFSETQ. The CDR3 length is 14 residues. Written as DNA, the CDR3 is TGCGCCAGCAGCCCCGGAGGGGGCGAGGAGACCCAGTACTTC. This gives the protein CASSPGGGEETQYF.

CDR3 amino acids: CASSTPGLRNEQYF. The CDR3, as DNA: TGTGCCAGCAGTACACCGGGACTCAGAAACGAGCAGTACTTC. The chain combines TRBV6-6 with TRBJ2-7; possible D gene TRBD2, 6 bases. The CDR3 contains 14 residues. V was shortened by 5 bases and J by 5 bases, with 16 bases between the two germline ends. Germline V CDR1 and CDR2: MNHNY, SVGAGI (reference sequence).

This chain joins TRBV5-1 and TRBJ2-1; 7 nucleotides line up with TRBD2. Losses at the gene ends were 0 bases for V and 0 bases for J; bases not matched to a gene: 0. The germline V gene encodes CDR1 SGHRS and CDR2 YFSETQ. This CDR3 has 15 residues. The CDR3 DNA reads as TGCGCCAGCAGCTTGGGGACTAGCTCCTACAATGAGCAGTTCTTC. The encoded protein is CASSLGTSSYNEQFF. The whole variable domain, remainder taken from reference TRBV5-1 and TRBJ2-1, is KAGVTQTPRYLIKTRGQQVTLSCSPISGHRSVSWYQQTPGQGLQFLFEYFSETQRNKGNFPGRFSGRQFSNSRSEMNVSTLELGDSALYLCASSLGTSSYNEQFFGPGTRLTVL.

The chain joins TRBV18 to TRBJ2-5; the D gene is possibly TRBD1 (6 bases). Germline V gives CDR1 KGHSH, CDR2 LQKENI. This CDR3 has 14 amino acids. V lost 0 bases and J 6 bases, leaving 11 bases between the germline ends. CDR3 amino acids: CASSPPGGPKTQYF. The CDR3, as DNA: TGTGCCAGCTCACCACCAGGGGGACCCAAGACCCAGTACTTC.

The chain combines TRBV7-2 with TRBJ1-2; 7 nucleotides match TRBD1. Germline V gene sequence: CDR1 SGHTA, CDR2 FQGNSA. V lost 3 bases and J lost 8; bases outside the gene matches: 15. The CDR3 sequence is 16 residues long. In nucleotides, the CDR3 is TGTGCCAGCAGCTTTCAGAGGACAGGACTCAAGGAAGGCTACACCTTC. Translated, it gives CASSFQRTGLKEGYTF.

The genes are TRBV4-1 and TRBJ2-1; D perhaps matches TRBD1 (6 bases). Per the germline V gene, CDR1 is MGHRA and CDR2 is YSYEKL. CDR3 length equals 16 residues. V lost 1 base to trimming and J lost 9 bases, with 19 bases between them. The CDR3 nucleotides read TGCGCCAGCAGCCAAGTCGCAGAGGTGGGGGCGGGTGAGCAGTTCTTC. This gives the protein CASSQVAEVGAGEQFF.

This rearrangement joins TRBV27 to TRBJ2-3; a possible D gene is TRBD1 (6 bases). From germline, CDR1 is MNHEY and CDR2 SMNVEV (reference sequence). The ends were cut back, 5 bases at V and 4 bases at J, with 10 bases in the middle. This CDR3 spans 13 amino acids. CDR3 in amino acids: CASSLPGADTQYF. DNA of the CDR3: TGTGCCAGCAGTCTCCCAGGGGCAGATACGCAGTATTTT.

The J gene is TRBJ2-1, the V gene TRBV7-9; possible D gene TRBD1, 6 bases. The germline V and J ends were trimmed by 3 bases and 5 bases, with 11 bases remaining between them. The germline CDR1 and CDR2 sequences are SEHNR and FQNEAQ (reference sequence). The CDR3 runs 14 residues. CDR3 sequence (DNA): TGTGCCAGCAGCTTGACAGGAACGAACAATGAGCAGTTCTTC. As protein: CASSLTGTNNEQFF.

The chain combines TRBV11-1 with TRBJ1-1; 12 nucleotides line up with TRBD1. CDR1 is SGHAT and CDR2 is FQDESV in the germline V gene (reference sequence). The CDR3 has 13 residues. Trimming cost V 5 bases and J 11 bases; bases outside gene matches: 6. CDR3 in DNA: TGTGCCAGCAGCGAAGGGACAGGGGGCGATGCTTTCTTT. It yields the protein CASSEGTGGDAFF.

The rearrangement links TRBV9 to TRBJ2-3, with no clear D. The V and J ends lost 4 bases and 2 bases respectively, with 8 bases between them. The CDR3 is made up of 13 amino acids. From germline, CDR1 is SGDLS and CDR2 YYNGEE. CDR3 region: CASSSPITDTQYF. The CDR3 bases are TGTGCCAGCAGCAGCCCCATCACAGATACGCAGTATTTT.

The chain carries TRBV5-1 and TRBJ2-7, with 9 bases lining up with TRBD1. CDR3 length: 13 residues. Germline V gene lookup returns CDR1 SGHRS and CDR2 YFSETQ. The V gene end was trimmed by 4 bases and the J gene end by 12 bases; junction bases not matched to a gene: 11. CDR3: CASSGRTGDTRYF. DNA for the CDR3: TGCGCCAGCAGCGGTCGGACAGGGGACACTCGGTACTTC.

This clone was counted a single time. The chain couples TRBV7-9 to TRBJ1-1; 9 nucleotides align to TRBD1. The CDR3 length is 15 residues. Losses at the gene ends were 2 bases for V and 5 bases for J; bases not matched to a gene: 6. Germline loops: CDR1 SEHNR, CDR2 FQNEAQ (reference sequence). CDR3 residues: CASSLPGDRATEAFF. The CDR3 coding sequence is TGTGCCAGCAGCTTACCCGGGGACAGGGCGACTGAAGCTTTCTTT.

The chain carries TRBV10-3 and TRBJ2-7; D call uncertain. There are 13 residues in the CDR3. CDR1 is ENHRY and CDR2 is SYGVKD in the germline V gene. V was shortened by 4 bases and J by 4 bases, with 11 bases between the two germline ends. The CDR3 sequence is CAISGSTNYEQYF. The CDR3 coding sequence is TGTGCCATCAGTGGGTCTACAAATTACGAGCAGTACTTC.

There are a few counts of this clone. The chain uses TRBV5-4 and TRBJ1-3; 7 bases align to TRBD1. CDR1 and CDR2 (germline): SGHNT, YYREEE (reference sequence). This CDR3 is built from 15 residues. Trimming cost V 5 bases and J 2 bases; bases outside gene matches: 7. The CDR3 sequence is CASSTGEETGNTIYF. The CDR3 region has the DNA TGTGCCAGCAGTACAGGGGAAGAAACTGGAAACACCATATATTTT. The complete variable domain, with remaining parts taken from reference TRBV5-4 and TRBJ1-3, reads ETGVTQSPTHLIKTRGQQVTLRCSSQSGHNTVSWYQQALGQGPQFIFQYYREEENGRGNFPPRFSGLQFPNYSSELNVNALELDDSALYLCASSTGEETGNTIYFGEGSWLTVV.

The rearrangement uses TRBV19 and TRBJ1-3; D gene uncertain. Trimming shortened V by 10 bases and J by 2 bases, and 12 bases separated the two germline ends. Per the germline V gene, CDR1 is LNHDA and CDR2 is SQIVND (reference sequence). The CDR3 is 13 amino acids. CDR3 coding DNA: TGTGCCACTAGCACAGATACTGGAAACACCATATATTTT. Translated: CATSTDTGNTIYF.

The chain couples TRBV6-1 to TRBJ1-1, with D maybe TRBD1 (6 bases). The CDR3 totals 14 residues. Trimming stripped 0 bases from V and 6 bases from J, with 11 bases between. Germline CDR1 MNHNS, CDR2 SASEGT. The CDR3 is CASSEADRQSEAFF. The CDR3 DNA reads as TGTGCCAGCAGTGAAGCCGACAGGCAGTCTGAAGCTTTCTTT.

The chain recombines TRBV11-2 with TRBJ1-2; TRBD1 might be the D (6 bases). Looked up from germline, CDR1 is SGHAT and CDR2 is FQNNGV. The length of the CDR3 is 14 residues. Trimming took 2 bases from V and 4 from J, leaving 11 bases between them. The CDR3 DNA follows: TGTGCCAGCAGCTTACGGGGGGGCGGCTATGGCTACACCTTC. It codes for CASSLRGGGYGYTF.

The chain uses TRBV28 and TRBJ2-7, with 8 positions matching TRBD1. CDR1 is MDHEN, CDR2 SYDVKM, per germline. J was trimmed by 3 bases and V by 1 base; bases with no gene match: 8. This CDR3 contains 16 residues. In nucleotides, the CDR3 is TGTGCCAGCAGTTTATTCGGGACAGGATTGGTCTACGAGCAGTACTTC. Its protein is CASSLFGTGLVYEQYF.

The chain couples TRBV10-3 to TRBJ1-2; a possible D gene is TRBD1 (6 bases). The CDR3 contains 13 residues. Germline assignment: CDR1 ENHRY and CDR2 SYGVKD. V gave up 8 bases and J gave up 7 bases, with 17 bases separating them. The CDR3 reads CAIGSGTTGGYTF. The DNA for the CDR3 is TGTGCCATCGGCTCCGGGACAACAGGTGGCTACACCTTC.

This chain joins TRBV2 and TRBJ2-5; 8 bases line up with TRBD2. The trim removed 3 bases at V and 5 bases at J, leaving 20 bases unmatched. Germline V gives CDR1 SNHLY, CDR2 FYNNEI. The CDR3 has 19 residues. This chain's CDR3 is CASSDIGFFGRALFETQYF. The CDR3 DNA follows: TGTGCCAGCAGTGATATAGGGTTTTTCGGGAGGGCTCTGTTCGAGACCCAGTACTTC.

The chain joins TRBV2 to TRBJ2-3, with D tentatively TRBD2 (5 bases). Per the germline V gene, CDR1 is SNHLY and CDR2 is FYNNEI. V dropped 7 bases and J dropped 6 bases, with 20 bases sitting between them. The CDR3 covers 15 residues. For the CDR3, the DNA is TGTGCCAGCACCTTGGGAGCACGGCCGCGGGATACGCAGTATTTT. Its translation: CASTLGARPRDTQYF.

On this clone itself: Other DNA sequences from this sample encode an identical CDR3 as well. The V call is TRBV2, the J call TRBJ2-1, with 9 bases matching TRBD2. The CDR3 has 15 amino acids. The germline gives CDR1 SNHLY, CDR2 FYNNEI. With 6 bases clipped from V and 0 bases from J, the junction kept 3 bases outside the gene matches. For the CDR3, the DNA is TGTGCCAGCAGGGCGGGGGGGAGCTCCTACAATGAGCAGTTCTTC. Amino acid sequence: CASRAGGSSYNEQFF.

The chain employs TRBV2 and TRBJ1-1; the match to TRBD1 covers 7 bases. Germline-derived CDR1 and CDR2 are SNHLY and FYNNEI. Losses at the gene ends were 6 bases for V and 0 bases for J; bases not matched to a gene: 4. There are 14 residues in the CDR3. CDR3 in amino acids: CASRTGYVNTEAFF. In DNA, the CDR3 is TGTGCCAGCAGGACAGGGTATGTGAACACTGAAGCTTTCTTT. The complete variable domain, with remaining parts taken from reference TRBV2 and TRBJ1-1, reads EPEVTQTPSHQVTQMGQEVILRCVPISNHLYFYWYRQILGQKVEFLVSFYNNEISEKSEIFDDQFSVERPDGSNFTLKIRSTKLEDSAMYFCASRTGYVNTEAFFGQGTRLTVV.